The rows below give T cell receptor beta chains drawn from one sample of a study of shared clonotypes between healthy human individuals. Measured with immunoSEQ multiplex PCR; TCRdb has only the in-frame clones, and not every one. The sample carries about 500,000 clones, approximately 71% recorded once. Material: PBMCs. The receptors were sampled from a middle-aged woman in good health. Some clones in this sample may be carry-over from other donors' samples. The CDR3 runs from the conserved cysteine through the conserved F or W. D genes are given only for firm matches. The size field is filled for only some rows; it gives once, few, many or a size class.

d_call	v_call	clone_size	j_call	cdr3_aa	cdr3_nt
TRBD1	TRBV10-1	few	TRBJ2-2	CASSESPGQGAGELFF	TGCGCCAGCAGTGAGTCTCCGGGACAGGGGGCCGGGGAGCTGTTTTTT
.	TRBV11-2	.	TRBJ1-2	CASSLDRGAGYTF	TGTGCCAGCAGCTTAGATCGGGGGGCTGGCTACACCTTC
TRBD2	TRBV5-1	.	TRBJ2-1	CASSLEGLAGRFYNEQFF	TGCGCCAGCAGCTTGGAAGGATTAGCGGGAAGGTTCTACAATGAGCAGTTCTTC
.	TRBV14	.	TRBJ2-5	CASSQSTASGTQYF	TGTGCCAGCAGCCAAAGTACGGCCTCGGGGACCCAGTACTTC
TRBD1	TRBV28	.	TRBJ1-4	CASLPGGTATNEKLFF	TGTGCCAGCCTTCCAGGGGGAACTGCAACTAATGAAAAACTGTTTTTT
TRBD2	TRBV7-9	.	TRBJ2-3	CASSLGLAGSTDTQYF	TGTGCCAGCAGCCTGGGACTAGCGGGGAGCACAGATACGCAGTATTTT
.	TRBV7-3	few	TRBJ2-3	CASSLSPTRGTDTQYF	TGTGCCAGCAGCTTATCCCCGACCCGAGGTACAGATACGCAGTATTTT
TRBD1	TRBV30	few	TRBJ2-7	CAWGQGARSYEQYF	TGTGCCTGGGGACAGGGGGCGCGGTCCTACGAGCAGTACTTC
.	TRBV12-2	.	TRBJ1-3	CASRSRGSGNTIYF	TGTGCAAGTCGGTCCCGAGGGTCCGGAAACACCATATATTTT
.	TRBV5-1	.	TRBJ1-3	CASSLVGGLGNTIYF	TGCGCCAGCAGCTTGGTTGGGGGACTGGGAAACACCATATATTTT
.	TRBV6-6	.	TRBJ2-7	CASSYSRDVDEQYF	TGTGCCAGCAGTTACTCGAGGGACGTCGACGAGCAGTACTTC
.	TRBV6-5	.	TRBJ2-7	CASSGTFSYEQYF	TGTGCCAGCAGTGGGACATTCTCCTACGAGCAGTACTTC
TRBD1	TRBV19	.	TRBJ1-2	CASSPGTGGGYGYTF	TGTGCCAGTTCCCCCGGGACAGGGGGAGGCTATGGCTACACCTTC
.	TRBV9	.	TRBJ2-3	CASSVERGGGLSTDTQYF	TGTGCCAGCAGCGTAGAGCGAGGGGGGGGCCTTAGCACAGATACGCAGTATTTT
.	TRBV11-3	.	TRBJ2-1	CASSWTSGSSYNEQFF	TGTGCCAGCAGCTGGACCTCGGGCAGCTCCTACAATGAGCAGTTCTTC
.	TRBV5-1	.	TRBJ2-2	CASSFPGRSGELFF	TGCGCCAGCAGCTTCCCGGGTCGGTCCGGGGAGCTGTTTTTT
.	TRBV9	.	TRBJ2-3	CASSPWGVSDTQYF	TGTGCCAGCAGCCCCTGGGGAGTATCAGATACGCAGTATTTT
TRBD2	TRBV19	.	TRBJ2-7	CASSPRLAGEGYEQYF	TGTGCCAGTAGTCCGCGACTAGCGGGAGAAGGATACGAGCAGTACTTC
TRBD1	TRBV9	.	TRBJ1-2	CASSVLGQGDGYTF	TGTGCCAGCAGCGTCTTGGGACAGGGGGATGGCTACACCTTC
TRBD2	TRBV9	.	TRBJ2-7	CASSVGGGSLSYEQYF	TGTGCCAGCAGCGTAGGAGGCGGGAGTCTCTCCTACGAGCAGTACTTC
TRBD1	TRBV5-1	.	TRBJ2-5	CASSSGQGEVETQYF	TGCGCCAGCAGCTCCGGACAGGGGGAGGTGGAGACCCAGTACTTC
.	TRBV5-1	.	TRBJ2-3	CASSRTASTDTQYF	TGCGCCAGCAGCCGGACAGCTAGCACAGATACGCAGTATTTT
.	TRBV28	.	TRBJ1-5	CASSTPGLGNQPQHF	TGTGCCAGCAGTACCCCGGGACTCGGCAATCAGCCCCAGCATTTT
TRBD2	TRBV28	once	TRBJ2-3	CASSIGGRSDTQYF	TGTGCCAGCAGTATTGGCGGGAGGTCAGATACGCAGTATTTT
TRBD2	TRBV27	.	TRBJ2-7	CASRRTSGSAYEQYF	TGTGCCAGCAGAAGGACTAGCGGGAGCGCCTACGAGCAGTACTTC
TRBD2	TRBV29-1	.	TRBJ2-3	CSVEGLAEHIQYF	TGCAGCGTGGAGGGACTAGCGGAACATATTCAGTATTTT
.	TRBV6-5	few	TRBJ2-2	CASSYSEGTGELFF	TGTGCCAGCAGTTACTCGGAAGGGACCGGGGAGCTGTTTTTT
.	TRBV19	.	TRBJ1-4	CASSIGNTNEKLFF	TGTGCCAGTAGTATTGGAAATACTAATGAAAAACTGTTTTTT
TRBD2	TRBV5-1	few	TRBJ2-7	CASSFGLAYEQYF	TGCGCCAGCAGCTTCGGACTAGCCTACGAGCAGTACTTC
TRBD1	TRBV6-6	.	TRBJ2-5	CASSYNSGQWETQYF	TGTGCCAGCAGTTACAATTCGGGACAGTGGGAGACCCAGTACTTC
.	TRBV25-1	.	TRBJ2-1	CASSGSSYNEQFF	TGTGCCAGCAGCGGGAGCTCCTACAATGAGCAGTTCTTC
TRBD1	TRBV2	.	TRBJ1-3	CASRDPTGAGNTIYF	TGTGCCAGCAGGGACCCGACAGGGGCAGGAAACACCATATATTTT
.	TRBV30	.	TRBJ2-3	CAWSAGQLTDTQYF	TGTGCCTGGTCTGCGGGACAGCTCACAGATACGCAGTATTTT
TRBD1	TRBV11-1	.	TRBJ2-7	CASSRSGTGGREQYF	TGTGCCAGCAGCCGCTCCGGGACAGGGGGCCGGGAGCAGTACTTC
TRBD2	TRBV18	.	TRBJ2-5	CASSPSGREQETQYF	TGTGCCAGCTCACCTAGCGGGAGGGAACAAGAGACCCAGTACTTC
.	TRBV18	.	TRBJ2-3	CASSPLRWEYTDTQYF	TGTGCCAGCTCACCACTCCGTTGGGAGTACACAGATACGCAGTATTTT
TRBD2	TRBV9	few	TRBJ2-1	CASSPGTSGRGEQFF	TGTGCCAGCAGCCCCGGGACTAGCGGGAGAGGTGAGCAGTTCTTC
.	TRBV7-9	.	TRBJ2-3	CASSLAVTSTDTQYF	TGTGCCAGCAGCTTAGCCGTGACTAGCACAGATACGCAGTATTTT
.	TRBV28	few	TRBJ1-2	CASSLSGRDYGYTF	TGTGCCAGCAGTTTATCTGGCAGAGACTATGGCTACACCTTC
.	TRBV5-1	.	TRBJ2-5	CASSPYGETQYF	TGCGCCAGCAGCCCTTACGGCGAGACCCAGTACTTC